One sample yielded the 13 T cell receptor beta chains listed below, sequenced in a study of shared clonotypes between healthy human individuals. Clones were read by immunoSEQ multiplex PCR, and TCRdb kept only the in-frame ones, dropping some. This table holds 2 million to 3 million clones, 93% found once. The sample consisted of naive CD4+ T cells from PBMCs. Subset: CD45RA+ positively selected. Every receptor here comes from a man aged 18 to 30 in good health. Some clones in this sample may be carry-over from other donors' samples.

Turning to this clone: The same CDR3 can be traced to other DNA sequences in this sample. The CDR3 DNA reads as TGCGCCAGCAGCCCGGGACTAGCGGATCAAGAGACCCAGTACTTC. Translation gives CASSPGLADQETQYF. V is TRBV5-1 and J is TRBJ2-5; 11 bases align to TRBD2. The germline V gene has CDR1 SGHRS and CDR2 YFSETQ. V was clipped by 4 bases and J by 2 bases; unmatched bases: 4. CDR3 length: 15 amino acids.

J is TRBJ2-2 and V is TRBV10-1, with D possibly matching TRBD2 (6 bases). Germline V gene sequence: CDR1 WNHNN, CDR2 SYGVQD (reference sequence). Trimming pared 8 bases from V and 7 bases from J, leaving 20 bases between. The CDR3 covers 15 residues. CDR3 in amino acids: CASQGITGDGGELFF. The CDR3 nucleotides read TGCGCCAGCCAGGGCATAACGGGAGATGGCGGGGAGCTGTTTTTT.

With respect to this clone: The sample has other DNA sequences that encode this CDR3 too. This chain joins TRBV6-1 and TRBJ2-7; TRBD1 or TRBD2 may be the D gene (6 bases each). This CDR3 contains 14 residues. With 1 base removed from V and 2 bases from J, the gap between germline ends came to 9 bases. In germline, CDR1 is MNHNS, CDR2 SASEGT. CDR3 DNA sequence: TGTGCCAGCAGTGAAGGGGGGGCAGCCTACGAGCAGTACTTC. Translating it yields CASSEGGAAYEQYF.

J is TRBJ1-5 and V is TRBV30; TRBD1 matches at 11 bases. This CDR3 region has 15 residues. Germline V CDR1 and CDR2: GTSNPN, SVGIG (reference sequence). Trimming took 2 bases from V and 7 from J; bases not matched to a gene: 7. The CDR3 region has the DNA TGTGCCTGGAGTAGGGTGGGACAGGGGGTACAGCCCCAGCATTTT. This sequence encodes CAWSRVGQGVQPQHF. Complete variable domain (other parts from reference TRBV30 and TRBJ1-5): SQTIHQWPATLVQPVGSPLSLECTVEGTSNPNLYWYRQAAGRGLQLLFYSVGIGQISSEVPQNLSASRPQDRQFILSSKKLLLSDSGFYLCAWSRVGQGVQPQHFGDGTRLSIL.

This clone was seen only once. The chain couples TRBV7-2 to TRBJ2-7; D unclear. Looked up from germline, CDR1 is SGHTA and CDR2 is FQGNSA. The CDR3 consists of 11 residues. V gave up 5 bases and J gave up 8 bases, with 10 bases separating them. The CDR3 bases are TGTGCCAGCAGCCAACAGAGAAAGCAGTACTTC. Protein sequence: CASSQQRKQYF.

As concerns this clone: Within the sample, other DNA sequences also encode this same CDR3. The chain employs TRBV9 and TRBJ2-1; D is uncertain. This CDR3 has 14 amino acids. The V end lost 3 bases, the J end lost 2 bases, and 9 bases lay between the germline ends. CDR1 and CDR2 from the germline V gene are SGDLS and YYNGEE. The CDR3, as DNA: TGTGCCAGCAGCGCGTCTGGGGCCTACAATGAGCAGTTCTTC. It yields the protein CASSASGAYNEQFF.

As regards this clone: Within the sample, other DNA sequences also encode this same CDR3. The chain links TRBV7-9 to TRBJ2-7; 12 positions agree with TRBD2. This CDR3 is 14 amino acids long. CDR1 and CDR2 from the germline V gene are SEHNR and FQNEAQ (reference sequence). Germline trimming cut 5 bases from V and 2 bases from J; bases unmatched to any gene: 1. The CDR3 spells CASSRLAGAYEQYF. The CDR3 DNA reads TGTGCCAGCAGCCGACTAGCGGGAGCCTACGAGCAGTACTTC.

V and J are TRBV7-9 and TRBJ1-4, with D maybe TRBD1 (5 bases). V was clipped by 2 bases and J by 2 bases, with 15 bases between them. CDR3 length: 17 residues. CDR1 is SEHNR, CDR2 FQNEAQ, per germline (reference sequence). The CDR3 region is CASSLKRGSDTNEKLFF. The CDR3 nucleotides are TGTGCCAGCAGCTTAAAAAGGGGATCTGACACTAATGAAAAACTGTTTTTT.

The chain employs TRBV4-1 and TRBJ2-7, with D possibly matching TRBD1 (5 bases). The CDR3 consists of 15 residues. The ends were cut back, 0 bases at V and 0 bases at J, with 9 bases in the middle. The V gene's germline CDR1 is MGHRA and CDR2 YSYEKL. CDR3 sequence: CASSQEGQNSYEQYF. DNA for the CDR3: TGCGCCAGCAGCCAAGAGGGGCAGAACTCCTACGAGCAGTACTTC.

CDR3 protein: CASSVLSNSGANVLTF. The CDR3 DNA sequence: TGTGCCAGCAGCGTACTGTCAAACTCTGGGGCCAACGTCCTGACTTTC. The V call is TRBV9, the J call TRBJ2-6; no firm D call. Per the germline V gene, CDR1 is SGDLS and CDR2 is YYNGEE. The CDR3 length is 16 residues. Trimming shortened V by 1 base and J by 0 bases, and 8 bases separated the two germline ends.

About this clone: The junction departs from the called germline gene at one end, perhaps through a read error. The chain carries TRBV2 and TRBJ1-5; 7 bases line up with TRBD1. Per the germline V gene, CDR1 is SNHLY and CDR2 is FYNNEI. This CDR3 comprises 14 residues. CDR3 amino acids: CTSSVDRGNQPQHF. The CDR3 DNA follows: TGTACCAGCAGTGTAGACAGGGGCAATCAGCCCCAGCATTTT.

The rearrangement uses TRBV30 and TRBJ2-1; D tentatively reads TRBD1 or TRBD2 (5 bases each). CDR1 and CDR2 from the germline V gene are GTSNPN and SVGIG (reference sequence). The CDR3 consists of 13 residues. V was cut by 4 bases and J by 7 bases, with 14 bases left in between. The CDR3 protein is CAWTRGALNEQFF. The DNA of the CDR3 is TGTGCCTGGACCCGAGGGGCCCTAAATGAGCAGTTCTTC.

V gene TRBV7-8 combines with J gene TRBJ2-7; D is possibly TRBD1 or TRBD2 (6 bases each). The CDR3 runs to 16 residues. Germline V CDR1 and CDR2: SGHVS, FQNEAQ. Trimming cost V 0 bases and J 0 bases, with 12 bases left between them. CDR3: CASSLAWGASSYEQYF. The CDR3 nucleotides read TGTGCCAGCAGCTTAGCGTGGGGGGCGAGCTCCTACGAGCAGTACTTC.